Following are 29 T cell receptor beta chains from one sample sequenced in a study of radiotherapy plus CTLA-4 blockade in lung cancer. Sequenced by immunoSEQ multiplex PCR; TCRdb stores in-frame clones only, minus some. The sample includes tens of thousands of clones, 76% of them seen just once. Source: peripheral blood, taken from a patient treated with radiotherapy plus ipilimumab. The source of these receptors is a human donor with non-small cell lung cancer who had stable disease on radiotherapy plus ipilimumab.

The chain carries TRBV29-1 and TRBJ2-5, with 8 bases that match TRBD1. V trimming: 4 bases; J trimming: 0 bases; junction bases outside the gene matches: 4. CDR1 and CDR2 (germline): SQVTM, ANQGSEA. The CDR3 length is 14 residues. The CDR3 here is CSVAGTGDQETQYF. CDR3 DNA: TGCAGCGTTGCCGGGACAGGCGACCAAGAGACCCAGTACTTC.

The rearrangement links TRBV7-9 to TRBJ2-3; TRBD1 agrees at 10 bases. CDR3 length: 14 amino acids. Germline lookup yields CDR1 SEHNR and CDR2 FQNEAQ (reference sequence). The V segment lost 5 bases and the J segment 4 bases; nucleotides outside the gene matches: 3. CDR3 bases: TGTGCCAGCAGCCGACAGGGGGCCGCAGATACGCAGTATTTT. It codes for CASSRQGAADTQYF. Variable domain in full (rest from reference TRBV7-9 and TRBJ2-3): DTGVSQNPRHKITKRGQNVTFRCDPISEHNRLYWYRQTLGQGPEFLTYFQNEAQLEKSRLLSDRFSAERPKGSFSTLEIQRTEQGDSAMYLCASSRQGAADTQYFGPGTRLTVL.

This chain uses TRBV19 with TRBJ2-3; D is unresolved. The V gene's germline CDR1 is LNHDA and CDR2 SQIVND (reference sequence). The CDR3 has 15 amino acids. V was pared by 3 bases and J by 3 bases, with 13 bases between. CDR3 region: CASSISLSPTDTQYF. The CDR3 nucleotides read TGTGCCAGTAGTATTTCCCTTAGCCCTACAGATACGCAGTATTTT.

The rearrangement uses TRBV6-1 and TRBJ2-2, with a possible D match to TRBD2 (7 bases). CDR3 length: 14 amino acids. In germline, CDR1 is MNHNS, CDR2 SASEGT. The V and J ends lost 8 bases and 4 bases respectively, with 14 bases between them. The CDR3 DNA reads TGTGCCAGCTCCCCCGGGGGGCGCACCGGGGAGCTGTTTTTT. It yields the protein CASSPGGRTGELFF.

The chain joins TRBV18 to TRBJ2-3; D gene uncertain. V was pared by 3 bases and J by 2 bases, with 6 bases between. CDR3 length: 13 residues. Germline loops: CDR1 KGHSH, CDR2 LQKENI. The CDR3 DNA is TGTGCCAGCTCACCCTGGCCCACAGATACGCAGTATTTT. It yields the protein CASSPWPTDTQYF.

The V gene is TRBV11-2, the J gene TRBJ2-7; 15 bases fit TRBD2. CDR1 and CDR2 (germline): SGHAT, FQNNGV. V was clipped by 5 bases and J by 4 bases; unmatched bases: 9. The length of the CDR3 is 17 residues. CDR3 residues: CASSRGTSGGNSYEQYV. CDR3 coding DNA: TGTGCCAGCAGCCGCGGGACTAGCGGGGGGAATTCGTACGAGCAGTACGTC.

The rearrangement joins TRBV9 to TRBJ2-1, with TRBD1 identical over 9 bases. The germline V gene has CDR1 SGDLS and CDR2 YYNGEE. V lost 0 bases and J lost 9; bases outside the gene matches: 7. CDR3 length: 15 residues. Here the CDR3 DNA reads TGTGCCAGCAGCGTAGCTGGTACAGGGGGCAGTGAGCAGTTCTTC. Its translation is CASSVAGTGGSEQFF.

The chain has TRBV2 and TRBJ1-1, with D possibly being TRBD1 (5 bases). The V gene lost 6 bases and the J gene lost 4 bases, with 18 bases spanning the gap. The CDR3 totals 15 residues. CDR1 SNHLY and CDR2 FYNNEI come from the germline V gene. DNA of the CDR3: TGTGCCAGCAGCCCCAGAACAGGTGGGACCACTGAAGCTTTCTTT. Protein product: CASSPRTGGTTEAFF.

In this sample, this clone turned up once. The V gene is TRBV14, the J gene TRBJ1-1, with no clear D. The CDR3 contains 15 residues. CDR1 SGHDN and CDR2 FVKESK come from the germline V gene. V lost 0 bases and J lost 1, with 9 bases in between. The CDR3 DNA is TGTGCCAGCAGCCAAGAAAGAGTAAGGAACACTGAAGCTTTCTTT. This sequence encodes CASSQERVRNTEAFF.

This clone was observed a few times. The J gene is TRBJ2-7, the V gene TRBV6-1; the match to TRBD1 covers 9 bases. The ends lost 4 bases at V and 5 bases at J; junction bases unmatched: 6. Germline-derived CDR1 and CDR2 are MNHNS and SASEGT. The CDR3 length is 14 residues. The CDR3 is CASSVGDRDHEQYF. The CDR3 region has the DNA TGTGCCAGCAGTGTAGGGGACAGGGACCACGAGCAGTACTTC.

This chain joins TRBV2 and TRBJ1-1; D remains unclear. Trimming removed 5 bases from V and 2 bases from J, with 12 bases in between. CDR1 and CDR2 from the germline V gene are SNHLY and FYNNEI. This CDR3 comprises 14 residues. This CDR3 is CASSQMVANTEAFF. The CDR3 DNA reads TGTGCCAGCAGTCAGATGGTGGCAAACACTGAAGCTTTCTTT.

This chain connects TRBV27 to TRBJ1-5, with 9 bases fitting TRBD1. V was clipped by 5 bases and J by 2 bases; unmatched bases: 7. Germline-derived CDR1 and CDR2 are MNHEY and SMNVEV (reference sequence). This CDR3 contains 16 residues. The DNA of the CDR3 is TGTGCCAGCAGTCCGACGGACAGGGGTGGCAATCAGCCCCAGCATTTT. Protein sequence: CASSPTDRGGNQPQHF.

This clone appeared once. The chain joins TRBV9 to TRBJ1-3; D is ambiguous. The CDR3 totals 18 residues. Germline V gene data show CDR1 as SGDLS and CDR2 as YYNGEE. V shed 0 bases and J shed 3 bases, with 19 bases lying between them. The CDR3 sequence: CASSVALTPDGGGNTIYF. In DNA, the CDR3 is TGTGCCAGCAGCGTAGCCCTAACACCGGACGGTGGTGGAAACACCATATATTTT.

The DNA for the CDR3 is TGTGCCAGTTTGGCTAACTATGGCTACACCTTC. Amino acid sequence: CASLANYGYTF. The chain joins TRBV6-5 to TRBJ1-2; no clear D gene. Looked up from germline, CDR1 is MNHEY and CDR2 is SVGAGI. The length of the CDR3 is 11 residues. V was shortened by 9 bases and J by 0 bases, with 5 bases between the two germline ends.

This sequence joins TRBV2 and TRBJ2-4; possibly TRBD2 for D (6 bases). Germline CDR1 and CDR2: SNHLY and FYNNEI. The length of the CDR3 is 16 residues. Trimming stripped 5 bases from V and 0 bases from J, with 14 bases between. The CDR3 region is CASSIELRGAKNIQYF. The CDR3 nucleotides read TGTGCCAGCAGTATAGAGCTGCGGGGAGCCAAAAACATTCAGTACTTC.

V is TRBV19 and J is TRBJ1-5; 7 bases fit TRBD1. V shed 8 bases and J 5 bases; nucleotides not matched to a gene: 6. Germline V CDR1 and CDR2: LNHDA, SQIVND (reference sequence). This CDR3 region has 13 residues. CDR3 sequence: CASGDSLYQPQHF. The DNA of the CDR3 is TGTGCCAGTGGGGACAGCCTTTATCAGCCCCAGCATTTT.

The chain employs TRBV7-2 and TRBJ2-5; 12 bases line up with TRBD2. The CDR3 sequence is 14 residues long. Per the germline V gene, CDR1 is SGHTA and CDR2 is FQGNSA. J was trimmed by 7 bases and V by 5 bases; bases with no gene match: 5. The CDR3 reads CASSQLAGGGTQYF. CDR3 DNA sequence: TGTGCCAGCAGCCAACTAGCGGGGGGCGGGACCCAGTACTTC.

The chain is built from TRBV2 and TRBJ2-2, with 8 bases fitting TRBD1. The CDR3 contains 16 residues. Germline V gives CDR1 SNHLY, CDR2 FYNNEI. The V gene end was trimmed by 2 bases and the J gene end by 6 bases; junction bases not matched to a gene: 8. The CDR3 nucleotides read TGTGCCAGCAGTGAACAGGGGGCAATGATAGCCGGGGAGCTGTTTTTT. It yields the protein CASSEQGAMIAGELFF.

This clone was picked up a small number of times. The CDR3 region is CASSLGPGTSYEQYV. The CDR3 region has the DNA TGTGCCAGCAGTTTAGGGCCAGGCACATCCTACGAGCAGTACGTC. The chain carries TRBV28 and TRBJ2-7; D unresolved. Germline lookup yields CDR1 MDHEN and CDR2 SYDVKM. Trimming stripped 2 bases from V and 1 base from J, with 12 bases between. The length of the CDR3 is 15 residues.

This sequence joins TRBV19 and TRBJ1-2, with 8 positions matching TRBD1. CDR1 LNHDA and CDR2 SQIVND come from the germline V gene (reference sequence). J was trimmed by 8 bases and V by 4 bases; bases with no gene match: 6. The CDR3 loop spans 13 amino acids. CDR3 sequence (DNA): TGTGCCAGTAGTACCCGGACAGGGTGGGGCTACACCTTC. This codes for CASSTRTGWGYTF.

V usage is TRBV9 and J usage is TRBJ2-1, with 9 positions matching TRBD2. There are 15 residues in the CDR3. V trimming: 2 bases; J trimming: 5 bases; junction bases outside the gene matches: 5. In germline, CDR1 is SGDLS, CDR2 YYNGEE. The CDR3 sequence is CASSVVLAGNNEQFF. The DNA for the CDR3 is TGTGCCAGCAGCGTGGTGCTAGCGGGGAACAATGAGCAGTTCTTC.

The chain has TRBV7-2 and TRBJ2-7; 7 bases are a match to TRBD2. The germline gives CDR1 SGHTA, CDR2 FQGNSA. V shed 8 bases, J shed 2 bases, and the junction held 9 bases outside the gene matches. CDR3 size: 14 residues. The CDR3 loop reads CASWEVGGTYEQYF. The CDR3 nucleotides read TGTGCCAGCTGGGAGGTGGGGGGGACCTACGAGCAGTACTTC.

This rearrangement joins TRBV19 to TRBJ1-1; D gene ambiguous. Germline lookup yields CDR1 LNHDA and CDR2 SQIVND (reference sequence). The CDR3 covers 14 residues. The V end lost 8 bases, the J end lost 1 base, and 14 bases lay between the germline ends. CDR3 in DNA: TGTGCCAGTCAGCGGGCGGGAGAGAACACTGAAGCTTTCTTT. Protein product: CASQRAGENTEAFF.

V is TRBV30 and J is TRBJ2-7; 7 nucleotides line up with TRBD1. CDR1 is GTSNPN and CDR2 is SVGIG in the germline V gene (reference sequence). CDR3 length equals 16 residues. The junction had 13 bases not matched to a gene; V was cut back by 1 base and J by 4 bases. The CDR3 sequence: CAWSAHLTGTAYEQYF. The CDR3 DNA sequence: TGTGCCTGGAGTGCCCACCTTACCGGGACAGCTTACGAGCAGTACTTC. Filled out from reference TRBV30 and TRBJ2-7, the complete variable domain reads SQTIHQWPATLVQPVGSPLSLECTVEGTSNPNLYWYRQAAGRGLQLLFYSVGIGQISSEVPQNLSASRPQDRQFILSSKKLLLSDSGFYLCAWSAHLTGTAYEQYFGPGTRLTVT.

This sequence joins TRBV6-5 and TRBJ2-7; 7 bases match TRBD1. Per germline, CDR1 MNHEY and CDR2 SVGAGI. The CDR3 sequence is 14 residues long. Unmatched junction bases numbered 10, after V lost 5 bases and J lost 6 bases. CDR3 protein: CASSRRDSYSEQYV. CDR3 nucleotide sequence: TGTGCCAGCAGTCGCCGGGACAGTTATAGCGAGCAGTACGTC.

The chain couples TRBV13 to TRBJ1-2; TRBD1 matches 10 bases. Germline lookup yields CDR1 PRHDT and CDR2 FYEKMQ (reference sequence). The CDR3 is 16 amino acids. With 5 bases clipped from V and 8 bases from J, the junction kept 14 bases outside the gene matches. The CDR3 protein is CASSARRTGGRYGYTF. As DNA, the CDR3 is TGTGCCAGCAGCGCTCGAAGGACAGGGGGAAGATACGGCTACACCTTC.

V is TRBV5-1 and J is TRBJ2-3, with a tentative D call TRBD1 (5 bases). V was trimmed by 4 bases and J by 4 bases, leaving 10 bases between them. Germline assignment: CDR1 SGHRS and CDR2 YFSETQ. This CDR3 is 13 amino acids long. The CDR3 region is CASSNQGPDTQYF. The CDR3 DNA sequence: TGCGCCAGCAGCAACCAGGGCCCAGATACGCAGTATTTT.

The rearrangement uses TRBV5-1 and TRBJ1-1; D is unclear. The CDR3 covers 13 residues. Trimming left V 4 bases short and J 2 bases short, with 9 bases between. Germline V gives CDR1 SGHRS, CDR2 YFSETQ. This CDR3 reads CASSTSTNTEAFF. For the CDR3, the DNA is TGCGCCAGCAGCACCAGTACAAACACTGAAGCTTTCTTT.

The DNA for the CDR3 is TGTGCCAGCAGTCCGACAGGGGGAGGGAGGGATGAGCAGTTCTTC. This gives the protein CASSPTGGGRDEQFF. The chain employs TRBV28 and TRBJ2-1; the match to TRBD1 covers 9 bases. Germline CDR1 is MDHEN and CDR2 is SYDVKM. J lost 8 bases, V lost 5 bases, and 10 bases had no gene match. CDR3 length: 15 amino acids.